The 21 T cell receptor beta chains given below trace back to one sample, sequenced in a study of blood T cell repertoires in COVID-19. The repertoire was sequenced with immunoSEQ multiplex PCR; TCRdb's copy has only in-frame clones and lacks some. The repertoire has approximately 69,000 clones, around three quarters of them found once; the top ten carry approximately 16%. The sample comprised peripheral blood. These receptors all come from a man aged 60 to 75 with acute or convalescent COVID-19.

The J gene is TRBJ2-2, the V gene TRBV7-3, with 11 bases lining up with TRBD2. Per the germline V gene, CDR1 is SGHTA and CDR2 is FQGTGA. The V segment lost 0 bases and the J segment 5 bases; nucleotides outside the gene matches: 11. The CDR3 is 19 amino acids. CDR3 amino acids: CASSLTPLAGGPVTGELFF. CDR3 coding DNA: TGTGCCAGCAGCTTAACTCCCCTAGCGGGGGGCCCGGTTACCGGGGAGCTGTTTTTT. The full variable domain, rest sourced from reference TRBV7-3 and TRBJ2-2, is GAGVSQTPSNKVTEKGKYVELRCDPISGHTALYWYRQSLGQGPEFLIYFQGTGAADDSGLPNDRFFAVRPEGSVSTLKIQRTERGDSAVYLCASSLTPLAGGPVTGELFFGEGSRLTVL.

The chain combines TRBV7-9 with TRBJ1-1, with no clear D. Between the trimmed V and J ends, which lost 8 bases and 4 bases, there was a span of 14 bases. Germline V gives CDR1 SEHNR, CDR2 FQNEAQ (reference sequence). The CDR3 runs 13 residues. CDR3 DNA: TGTGCCAGCCGAGCGGACGGAGGCACTGAAGCTTTCTTT. Translation gives CASRADGGTEAFF.

V gene TRBV3-1 (or the pseudogene TRBV3-2) combines with J gene TRBJ1-1; D perhaps matches TRBD1 (5 bases). Germline V gene lookup returns CDR1 LGHDT and CDR2 YNNKEL (reference sequence). The CDR3 is 15 amino acids. V lost 3 bases to trimming and J lost 2 bases, with 13 bases between them. The CDR3, as DNA: TGTGCCAGCAGCCAGTTCTGGGGGGGAAACACTGAAGCTTTCTTT. Translated: CASSQFWGGNTEAFF.

This clone was seen more than once but under ten times. The chain joins TRBV15 to TRBJ1-6, with no clear D. This CDR3 spans 14 amino acids. Germline V gene lookup returns CDR1 LNHNV and CDR2 YYDKDF (reference sequence). V gave up 4 bases and J gave up 10 bases, with 14 bases separating them. CDR3 sequence reads: CATSKFVEESPLHF. DNA for the CDR3: TGTGCCACCAGCAAGTTTGTTGAGGAGTCACCCCTCCACTTT.

The rearrangement links TRBV24-1 to TRBJ1-4, with TRBD1 identical over 7 bases. The V gene end was trimmed by 2 bases and the J gene end by 6 bases; junction bases not matched to a gene: 5. The CDR3 sequence is 15 residues long. In germline, CDR1 is KGHDR, CDR2 SFDVKD. CDR3: CATSDSDRPYEKLFF. As DNA, the CDR3 is TGTGCCACCAGTGATTCGGACAGGCCGTATGAAAAACTGTTTTTT.

The chain has TRBV6-1 and TRBJ1-6, with unresolved D. Looked up from germline, CDR1 is MNHNS and CDR2 is SASEGT. Trimming took off 2 bases at V and 1 base at J, with 12 bases between the two ends. This CDR3 region has 17 residues. The CDR3 region has the DNA TGTGCCAGCAGTGAACAGGTTCTTAGTTCCTATAATTCACCCCTCCACTTT. This encodes CASSEQVLSSYNSPLHF.

The rearrangement uses TRBV9 and TRBJ2-7; 10 positions match TRBD1. V was pared by 4 bases and J by 3 bases, with 10 bases of the junction left unmatched. The V gene's germline CDR1 is SGDLS and CDR2 YYNGEE. CDR3 length equals 16 residues. The CDR3 protein is CASSPQTGTGVYEQYF. In DNA, the CDR3 is TGTGCCAGCAGCCCCCAAACCGGGACAGGGGTCTACGAGCAGTACTTC.

The rearrangement uses TRBV3-1 (or the pseudogene TRBV3-2) and TRBJ1-5; 10 positions agree with TRBD1. Germline assignment: CDR1 LGHDT and CDR2 YNNKEL (reference sequence). The CDR3 sequence is 16 residues long. Losses at the gene ends were 5 bases for V and 7 bases for J; bases not matched to a gene: 11. The CDR3 loop is CASSKYPGTGVQPQHF. CDR3 DNA sequence: TGTGCCAGCAGCAAATACCCAGGGACAGGGGTACAGCCCCAGCATTTT.

This clone has more than one count but fewer than ten. The rearrangement joins TRBV7-3 to TRBJ1-4; D gene ambiguous. The length of the CDR3 is 13 residues. In germline, CDR1 is SGHTA, CDR2 FQGTGA. Trimming cost V 5 bases and J 5 bases, with 9 bases left between them. Written as DNA, the CDR3 is TGTGCCAGCAGCCGTGCGCGGAATGAAAAACTGTTTTTT. Translation: CASSRARNEKLFF. Looking up the rest from reference TRBV7-3 and TRBJ1-4 gives the full variable domain: GAGVSQTPSNKVTEKGKYVELRCDPISGHTALYWYRQSLGQGPEFLIYFQGTGAADDSGLPNDRFFAVRPEGSVSTLKIQRTERGDSAVYLCASSRARNEKLFFGSGTQLSVL.

The chain is built from TRBV18 and TRBJ2-7; D possibly corresponds to TRBD2 (6 bases). Trimming took off 3 bases at V and 2 bases at J, with 11 bases between the two ends. CDR1 is KGHSH and CDR2 is LQKENI in the germline V gene. The CDR3 is made up of 14 amino acids. The CDR3 coding sequence is TGTGCCAGCTCACCTACCCCGGGGGCCTACGAGCAGTACTTC. Residues: CASSPTPGAYEQYF.

The V gene is TRBV27, the J gene TRBJ1-1, with D possibly being TRBD1 (5 bases). The V gene's germline CDR1 is MNHEY and CDR2 SMNVEV (reference sequence). With 6 bases removed from V and 1 base from J, the gap between germline ends came to 12 bases. The CDR3 length is 14 residues. CDR3 residues: CASSRQGENTEAFF. DNA for the CDR3: TGTGCCAGCAGCAGACAAGGGGAGAACACTGAAGCTTTCTTT.

V is TRBV6-5 and J is TRBJ1-3; D is possibly TRBD1 (5 bases). Trimming left V 0 bases short and J 0 bases short, with 6 bases between. Germline CDR1 MNHEY, CDR2 SVGAGI. This CDR3 comprises 15 residues. The CDR3 DNA reads TGTGCCAGCAGTTACTCGGGGCGCTCTGGAAACACCATATATTTT. The encoded protein is CASSYSGRSGNTIYF.

This clone was detected a few times. CDR3 coding DNA: TGCGCCAGCAGTGCGAGCGAGGGAATCGTTTATAATTCACCCCTCCACTTT. This encodes CASSASEGIVYNSPLHF. The chain has TRBV5-1 and TRBJ1-6; D is ambiguous. Deletions cut 5 bases from V and 4 bases from J, with 19 bases between. CDR1 is SGHRS and CDR2 is YFSETQ in the germline V gene. CDR3 length: 17 residues. The full variable domain, its missing parts supplied by reference TRBV5-1 and TRBJ1-6, is KAGVTQTPRYLIKTRGQQVTLSCSPISGHRSVSWYQQTPGQGLQFLFEYFSETQRNKGNFPGRFSGRQFSNSRSEMNVSTLELGDSALYLCASSASEGIVYNSPLHFGNGTRLTVT.

The chain has TRBV2 and TRBJ1-5; weak D call: TRBD1 (6 bases). Trimming pared 8 bases from V and 5 bases from J, leaving 10 bases between. This CDR3 has 12 amino acids. Per germline, CDR1 SNHLY and CDR2 FYNNEI. CDR3 residues: CASGQTHQPQHF. In DNA form, the CDR3 reads TGTGCCAGCGGACAGACCCATCAGCCCCAGCATTTT.

The V and J genes are TRBV7-2 and TRBJ1-1; D gene uncertain. This CDR3 has 15 amino acids. Germline V gives CDR1 SGHTA, CDR2 FQGNSA. V lost 3 bases and J 3 bases, leaving 14 bases between the germline ends. This CDR3 is CASSFLGLGYTEAFF. DNA of the CDR3: TGTGCCAGCAGCTTTTTGGGCCTCGGTTACACTGAAGCTTTCTTT.

The J gene is TRBJ1-1, the V gene TRBV6-5; D is ambiguous. The CDR3 contains 12 residues. Trimming took off 6 bases at V and 5 bases at J, with 10 bases between the two ends. Germline CDR1 is MNHEY and CDR2 is SVGAGI. CDR3 in amino acids: CASSLDGTEAFF. The CDR3 DNA reads TGTGCCAGCAGCCTAGACGGAACTGAAGCTTTCTTT.

Only a few counts were recorded for this clone. This chain uses TRBV19 with TRBJ2-2; 7 positions agree with TRBD1. CDR1 is LNHDA and CDR2 is SQIVND in the germline V gene (reference sequence). The length of the CDR3 is 15 residues. V gave up 1 base and J gave up 7 bases; unmatched junction bases: 6. CDR3 DNA: TGTGCCAGTAGTATAGTTAGACAGGGCGGCGGGGAGCTGTTTTTT. Translated, it gives CASSIVRQGGGELFF.

The chain recombines TRBV7-9 with TRBJ1-1; D is possibly TRBD1 (6 bases). CDR3 length: 15 residues. The germline V and J ends were trimmed by 3 bases and 7 bases, with 18 bases remaining between them. Looked up from germline, CDR1 is SEHNR and CDR2 is FQNEAQ (reference sequence). The CDR3 loop reads CASSFSLRGANEAFF. The CDR3 nucleotides read TGTGCCAGCAGCTTCTCACTTCGGGGGGCGAATGAAGCTTTCTTT. Complete variable domain (other parts from reference TRBV7-9 and TRBJ1-1): DTGVSQNPRHKITKRGQNVTFRCDPISEHNRLYWYRQTLGQGPEFLTYFQNEAQLEKSRLLSDRFSAERPKGSFSTLEIQRTEQGDSAMYLCASSFSLRGANEAFFGQGTRLTVV.

The rearrangement joins TRBV19 to TRBJ2-3; TRBD1 aligns across 7 bases. Germline V lookup: CDR1 LNHDA, CDR2 SQIVND (reference sequence). This CDR3 comprises 19 residues. With V trimmed by 0 bases and J by 2 bases, 14 bases remained unmatched. The DNA of the CDR3 is TGTGCCAGTAGTATAGATCTAAGCCCGGGACAGACCACCACAGATACGCAGTATTTT. The encoded protein is CASSIDLSPGQTTTDTQYF.

V usage is TRBV7-2 and J usage is TRBJ2-5, with 7 positions matching TRBD1. After removal of 5 bases from V and 5 bases from J, the junction contained 11 bases not matched to a gene. Germline CDR1 reads SGHTA; CDR2 reads FQGNSA. The CDR3 is made up of 15 amino acids. The CDR3 sequence is CASSPGQAGRETQYF. The CDR3 DNA reads TGTGCCAGCAGCCCCGGACAGGCGGGTCGGGAGACCCAGTACTTC.

The J gene is TRBJ1-1, the V gene TRBV12-3 or TRBV12-4, with D possibly matching TRBD1 (5 bases). Deletions cut 3 bases from V and 9 bases from J, with 11 bases between. The CDR3 is 12 amino acids. In DNA, the CDR3 is TGTGCCAGCAGTTTCGGACAAGGTAAAGCTTTCTTT. This codes for CASSFGQGKAFF.